These 5 T cell receptor beta chains came from one sample sequenced in a study of blood T cell repertoires in COVID-19. TCRdb's copy holds only in-frame clones and misses some; the assay was immunoSEQ multiplex PCR. The sample has 75,000 to 95,000 clones; 88% are singletons. Specimen: peripheral blood. The receptors come from a man over 45 with active COVID-19.

J is TRBJ2-7 and V is TRBV6-2 or TRBV6-3; 13 nucleotides line up with TRBD2. Trimming took 2 bases from V and 0 from J; bases not matched to a gene: 13. There are 20 residues in the CDR3. CDR1 and CDR2 (germline): MNHEY, SVGEGT. The CDR3 sequence: CASSYPGTSGNKPPSYEQYF. The CDR3 DNA sequence: TGTGCCAGCAGTTACCCCGGGACTAGCGGGAATAAGCCACCCTCCTACGAGCAGTACTTC.

This chain uses TRBV6-5 with TRBJ1-3; TRBD1 agrees at 10 bases. This CDR3 is built from 15 residues. Per germline, CDR1 MNHEY and CDR2 SVGAGI. V shed 4 bases, J shed 2 bases, and the junction held 2 bases outside the gene matches. Here the CDR3 reads CASSSGQGAGNTIYF. The CDR3 coding sequence is TGTGCCAGCAGTTCCGGACAGGGGGCTGGAAACACCATATATTTT.

The CDR3 coding sequence is TGTGCCAGCAGCGTAGAGAGGAACACCGGGGAGCTGTTTTTT. As protein: CASSVERNTGELFF. This chain joins TRBV9 and TRBJ2-2; no clear D. This CDR3 has 14 amino acids. The V end was cut by 0 bases, the J end by 1 base, with 4 bases between. In germline, CDR1 is SGDLS, CDR2 YYNGEE.

Written as DNA, the CDR3 is TGTGCCAGCAGCTTGGCCTTTCTTGGGAGCTCTGGAAACACCATATATTTT. It specifies CASSLAFLGSSGNTIYF. The chain employs TRBV5-6 and TRBJ1-3, with D unclear. The CDR3 covers 17 residues. The germline V gene encodes CDR1 SGHDT and CDR2 YYEEEE. V was clipped by 0 bases and J by 0 bases, with 13 bases between them. The variable domain in full, with the rest retrieved from reference TRBV5-6 and TRBJ1-3, is DAGVTQSPTHLIKTRGQQVTLRCSPKSGHDTVSWYQQALGQGPQFIFQYYEEEERQRGNFPDRFSGHQFPNYSSELNVNALLLGDSALYLCASSLAFLGSSGNTIYFGEGSWLTVV.

The rearrangement links TRBV15 to TRBJ1-5; maybe TRBD1 (5 bases). Trimming pared 8 bases from V and 5 bases from J, leaving 13 bases between. Looked up from germline, CDR1 is LNHNV and CDR2 is YYDKDF (reference sequence). The length of the CDR3 is 13 residues. The CDR3 here is CATGTGDDQPQHF. CDR3 coding DNA: TGTGCCACCGGAACAGGAGACGATCAGCCCCAGCATTTT.